This T cell receptor (beta chain) was recovered during a study of cytomegalovirus exposure and HLA in healthy donors. Turning to the study itself: A subsequent analysis stated that the 120 or so validation repertoires were run on the same platform as the 550 to 750 first-cohort repertoires.

On this clone itself: Its antigen is not identified.

The repertoire was sequenced with immunoSEQ multiplex PCR; TCRdb's copy has only in-frame clones and lacks some. The sample yields 150,000 to 200,000 clones, 80% to 85% seen once. It was the approximately 120-subject validation cohort, separate from the roughly 700-subject first cohort, to which the donors belonged. Germline lookup yields CDR1 SQVTM and CDR2 ANQGSEA. Trimming removed 5 bases at V and 10 bases at J, with 14 bases between. CDR3 size: 11 residues. The study's findings and limits: Many donors shared some public TCRs, even though most TCR sequences were rare. The study put 150 or so TCR beta chains on its list as cytomegalovirus-associated.

This receptor was identified in a woman younger than 30 in good health and CMV-seropositive. The chain uses TRBV29-1 and TRBJ2-5; a weak D match, TRBD2 (5 bases). The sample consisted of PBMCs. The CDR3 nucleotides are TGCAGCGTTTCCGGGAATGATGGCCAGTACTTC. Residues: CSVSGNDGQYF.